This TCR beta chain appears in the sequencing data of a study of OX40 agonist ivuxolimab in advanced cancers. Across the study: Six ivuxolimab dose levels, 0.01 to 10 mg/kg, were given intravenously every 2 weeks.

TCRdb keeps only in-frame clones here, not all; method: immunoSEQ multiplex PCR. The sample consists of just under 95,000 clones, around nine tenths of them appearing once. The CDR3 consists of 15 residues. CDR1 and CDR2 from the germline V gene are SGHTA and FQGNSA. Deletions cut 0 bases from V and 7 bases from J, with 15 bases between. The specimen comprised CD4+ or CD8+ T cells sorted from blood, sampled in a trial of the OX40 agonist ivuxolimab. The chain joins TRBV7-2 to TRBJ1-1; D ambiguous. The TCR was taken from an adult with an advanced solid tumor such as melanoma, head and neck, liver or kidney cancer. CDR3: CASSLALGVSGEAFF. CDR3 in DNA: TGTGCCAGCAGCTTAGCGCTCGGGGTGTCTGGTGAAGCTTTCTTT.